The T cell receptor beta chain described here comes from a study of T-cell reconstitution after alpha-beta-depleted transplantation in children. TCRbeta library preparation incorporated unique molecular identifiers. MiXCR, run by TCRdb on the PCR reads, gives a single entry per CDR3 protein. The sample includes 400,000 to 500,000 distinct CDR3 sequences, approximately 11% of them seen just once. The germline V gene has CDR1 DFQATT and CDR2 SNEGSKA (reference sequence). The V and J ends lost 3 bases and 5 bases respectively, with 8 bases between them. The CDR3 has 12 amino acids. Only a few counts were recorded for this clonotype.

The chain employs TRBV20-1 and TRBJ2-1; TRBD1 is a possible D gene (6 bases). The TCR was taken from a human donor who donated a stem cell graft to a child with acute myeloid leukemia. The sequenced sample was PBMCs from the stem cell graft donor, obtained from the stem cell graft. CDR3: CSASQGNNEQFF. In DNA form, the CDR3 reads TGCAGTGCTAGTCAGGGGAACAATGAGCAGTTCTTC.